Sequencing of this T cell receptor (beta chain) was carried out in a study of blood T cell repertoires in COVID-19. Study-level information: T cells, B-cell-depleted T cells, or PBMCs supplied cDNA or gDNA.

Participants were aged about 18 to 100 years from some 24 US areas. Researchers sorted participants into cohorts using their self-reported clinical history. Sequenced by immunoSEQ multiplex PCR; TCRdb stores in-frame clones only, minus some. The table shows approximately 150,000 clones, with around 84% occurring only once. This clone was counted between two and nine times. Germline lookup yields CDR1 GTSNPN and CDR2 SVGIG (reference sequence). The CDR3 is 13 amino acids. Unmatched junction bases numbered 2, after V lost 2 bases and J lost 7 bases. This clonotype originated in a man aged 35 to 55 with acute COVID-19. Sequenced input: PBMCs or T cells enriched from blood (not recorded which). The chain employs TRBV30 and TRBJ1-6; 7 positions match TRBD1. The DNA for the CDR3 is TGTGCCTGGAGTCAGGGGGTGAATTCACCCCTCCACTTT. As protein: CAWSQGVNSPLHF.